This T cell receptor beta chain was sequenced in a study of neurological immune-mediated disorders. This clonotype has a count of ten or more. The antigen is not known. CDR3 length equals 12 residues. Trimming removed 5 bases from V and 6 bases from J, with 8 bases in between. Over 190 million TCR-beta sequences from 15-18 subjects came out of each sequencing run. TCRdb independently ran MiXCR on the 5' RACE reads; one entry per CDR3 protein. The table includes under 90,000 distinct CDR3 sequences, approximately 3.5% detected once. General study findings and limits: Whereas HTLV-1-associated myelopathy showed the most TCR clonal expansion, multiple sclerosis showed the least, with levels below those of healthy controls. None of the CDR3 amino acid sequences of expanded clones were shared across subjects, and this suggested private repertoires in all groups.

Source material was 2 million unsorted PBMCs, stored at -80 °C in RNAlater. Input material: PBMCs. This receptor was obtained from a woman aged 45-65 years with multiple sclerosis. The chain couples TRBV12-3 or TRBV12-4 to TRBJ1-5; D is ambiguous. The CDR3 DNA sequence: TGTGCCAGCAGTCTGAGGGTTCAGCCCCAGCATTTT. The encoded protein is CASSLRVQPQHF.